These 24 T cell receptor beta chains originate from one sample sequenced in a study of cytomegalovirus exposure and HLA in healthy donors. Primers for the PCR totalled 60 Vbeta and 13 Jbeta. Only in-frame clones appear in the TCRdb table, and some are missing; sequencing was by immunoSEQ multiplex PCR. The table lists some 200,000 clones, roughly 80% of them singletons. The sequenced sample consisted of PBMCs. The receptors stem from a woman aged 18-30 years in good health and CMV-seronegative.

The rearrangement uses TRBV9 and TRBJ2-1, with TRBD2 matching 12 bases. The trim removed 4 bases at V and 7 bases at J, leaving 12 bases unmatched. There are 17 residues in the CDR3. Germline loops: CDR1 SGDLS, CDR2 YYNGEE. As DNA, the CDR3 is TGTGCCAGCAGCTTTCCCAGGACTAGCGGGGTCGGGAATGAGCAGTTCTTC. It is translated as CASSFPRTSGVGNEQFF.

This clone appeared a single time. This rearrangement joins TRBV7-9 to TRBJ2-2; D is perhaps TRBD2 (5 bases). Germline lookup yields CDR1 SEHNR and CDR2 FQNEAQ (reference sequence). The CDR3 contains 15 residues. Trimming pared 5 bases from V and 10 bases from J, leaving 20 bases between. This CDR3 is CASSPYLADREELFF. The CDR3 DNA reads as TGTGCCAGCAGCCCTTATCTTGCGGACCGGGAGGAGCTGTTTTTT.

The rearrangement uses TRBV27 and TRBJ2-5; 11 bases fit TRBD1. CDR3 size: 15 residues. Per germline, CDR1 MNHEY and CDR2 SMNVEV (reference sequence). With 5 bases clipped from V and 5 bases from J, the junction kept 7 bases outside the gene matches. The CDR3 sequence: CASSLGQGAMETQYF. The DNA for the CDR3 is TGTGCCAGCAGTCTCGGACAGGGGGCGATGGAGACCCAGTACTTC.

The chain joins TRBV18 to TRBJ2-7, with TRBD1 matching 8 bases. V trimming: 4 bases; J trimming: 3 bases; junction bases outside the gene matches: 5. The CDR3 length is 14 residues. The germline gives CDR1 KGHSH, CDR2 LQKENI. This chain's CDR3 is CASSLDRADYEQYF. The CDR3 DNA reads as TGTGCCAGCTCACTGGACAGGGCGGACTACGAGCAGTACTTC. The entire variable domain, with the rest obtained from reference TRBV18 and TRBJ2-7, is as follows: NAGVMQNPRHLVRRRGQEARLRCSPMKGHSHVYWYRQLPEEGLKFMVYLQKENIIDESGMPKERFSAEFPKEGPSILRIQQVVRGDSAAYFCASSLDRADYEQYFGPGTRLTVT.

This chain connects TRBV9 to TRBJ2-1; tentative D call: TRBD2 (6 bases). This CDR3 contains 16 residues. The V gene lost 1 base and the J gene lost 2 bases, with 13 bases spanning the gap. Germline V gene lookup returns CDR1 SGDLS and CDR2 YYNGEE. The CDR3 sequence: CASSVRVADTYNEQFF. The CDR3 nucleotides are TGTGCCAGCAGCGTAAGGGTAGCGGACACCTACAATGAGCAGTTCTTC.

The V call is TRBV10-1, the J call TRBJ2-2, with 10 bases fitting TRBD2. V was pared by 5 bases and J by 6 bases, with 3 bases of the junction left unmatched. The CDR3 loop spans 14 amino acids. Per germline, CDR1 WNHNN and CDR2 SYGVQD (reference sequence). The CDR3 coding sequence is TGCGCCAGCAGTAGTCTAGCGGGAGCCGGGGAGCTGTTTTTT. Residues: CASSSLAGAGELFF.

The rearrangement uses TRBV6-5 and TRBJ1-1; possible D gene TRBD1, 5 bases. This CDR3 comprises 14 residues. Per the germline V gene, CDR1 is MNHEY and CDR2 is SVGAGI. Trimming removed 2 bases from V and 2 bases from J, with 9 bases in between. The CDR3 sequence is CASSYETANTEAFF. The CDR3 nucleotides are TGTGCCAGCAGTTACGAGACAGCAAACACTGAAGCTTTCTTT.

This chain links TRBV19 with TRBJ2-1, with 13 bases that match TRBD2. The V gene's germline CDR1 is LNHDA and CDR2 SQIVND (reference sequence). Trimming at V came to 5 bases and at J to 7 bases, leaving 5 bases not matched to a gene. The CDR3 consists of 15 residues. The CDR3 DNA sequence: TGTGCCAGTAGTTCGGGACTAGCGGGACTAAATGAGCAGTTCTTC. Its translation is CASSSGLAGLNEQFF.

V is TRBV20-1 and J is TRBJ2-2; unclear D gene. Trimming left V 2 bases short and J 5 bases short, with 3 bases between. This CDR3 contains 11 residues. Germline CDR1 is DFQATT and CDR2 is SNEGSKA (reference sequence). The CDR3 DNA follows: TGCAGTGCTAGACTGACCGGGGAGCTGTTTTTT. Its protein product is CSARLTGELFF.

This chain joins TRBV5-4 and TRBJ2-1; D is possibly TRBD2 (6 bases). Germline V lookup: CDR1 SGHNT, CDR2 YYREEE (reference sequence). The CDR3 consists of 15 residues. V lost 2 bases and J 1 base, leaving 10 bases between the germline ends. DNA of the CDR3: TGTGCCAGCAGCTTAAGGGAGGTTTCCTACAATGAGCAGTTCTTC. It translates to CASSLREVSYNEQFF.

The chain is built from TRBV7-2 and TRBJ2-2; D gene ambiguous. V was shortened by 2 bases and J by 6 bases, with 16 bases between the two germline ends. CDR1 is SGHTA and CDR2 is FQGNSA in the germline V gene. CDR3 size: 16 residues. The CDR3 nucleotides are TGTGCCAGCAGCTTAAGTGGCGGTGGGTCGTCCGGGGAGCTGTTTTTT. This codes for CASSLSGGGSSGELFF.

This rearrangement joins TRBV4-3 to TRBJ2-1, with D possibly TRBD2 on 6 matching bases. The V gene's germline CDR1 is LGHNA and CDR2 YSLEER. The CDR3 is 16 residues long. Trimming removed 0 bases from V and 7 bases from J, with 16 bases in between. CDR3 sequence: CASSQDHREHWNEQFF. CDR3 DNA: TGCGCCAGCAGCCAAGATCACCGGGAGCATTGGAATGAGCAGTTCTTC.

The chain combines TRBV4-3 with TRBJ1-4; the match to TRBD1 covers 10 bases. Germline CDR1 and CDR2: LGHNA and YSLEER. Losses at the gene ends were 4 bases for V and 8 bases for J; bases not matched to a gene: 7. The length of the CDR3 is 15 residues. The CDR3 loop is CASSLDRGGGEKLFF. The CDR3, as DNA: TGCGCCAGCAGCCTGGACAGGGGGGGTGGCGAAAAACTGTTTTTT.

J is TRBJ1-4 and V is TRBV28, with TRBD1 identical over 7 bases. The CDR3 spans 15 residues. CDR1 MDHEN and CDR2 SYDVKM come from the germline V gene. Losses at the gene ends were 2 bases for V and 7 bases for J; bases not matched to a gene: 7. CDR3 DNA sequence: TGTGCCAGCAGTTTAAGTCCCAGGGGGGTTGAAAAACTGTTTTTT. Amino acid sequence: CASSLSPRGVEKLFF.

The V call is TRBV28, the J call TRBJ2-4; perhaps TRBD2 as D (5 bases). With 5 bases removed from V and 0 bases from J, the gap between germline ends came to 17 bases. The germline gives CDR1 MDHEN, CDR2 SYDVKM. The CDR3 covers 17 residues. DNA for the CDR3: TGTGCCAGCAGTACGACGAGTTCAGGACTAGCCAAAAACATTCAGTACTTC. This gives the protein CASSTTSSGLAKNIQYF.

J is TRBJ2-7 and V is TRBV5-6; 9 nucleotides line up with TRBD1. Germline V CDR1 and CDR2: SGHDT, YYEEEE. This CDR3 contains 14 residues. Trimming cost V 4 bases and J 5 bases; bases outside gene matches: 7. CDR3 residues: CASSGGQGEDEQYF. The CDR3, as DNA: TGTGCCAGCAGCGGGGGACAGGGAGAGGACGAGCAGTACTTC.

This clone was recorded once. The J gene is TRBJ2-3, the V gene TRBV9, with 9 positions matching TRBD2. Germline V gives CDR1 SGDLS, CDR2 YYNGEE. The CDR3 has 16 amino acids. Losses at the gene ends were 4 bases for V and 0 bases for J; bases not matched to a gene: 6. The CDR3 sequence: CASSLLAGSSTDTQYF. The CDR3 bases are TGTGCCAGCAGCCTACTAGCGGGTTCTAGCACAGATACGCAGTATTTT.

The chain couples TRBV28 to TRBJ2-7, with D perhaps TRBD1 (6 bases). Germline lookup yields CDR1 MDHEN and CDR2 SYDVKM. V lost 5 bases and J 0 bases, leaving 14 bases between the germline ends. The CDR3 length is 15 residues. The CDR3 spells CASSHTGYSSYEQYF. The CDR3 nucleotides are TGTGCCAGCAGTCACACAGGGTACTCCTCCTACGAGCAGTACTTC.

This clone came up a few times. The chain joins TRBV11-3 to TRBJ1-1, with TRBD1 as a possible D gene (5 bases). The V end was cut by 1 base, the J end by 1 base, with 10 bases between. CDR1 and CDR2 (germline): SGHNT, YENEEA. The CDR3 spans 15 residues. CDR3 in amino acids: CASSLGQGENTEAFF. The CDR3 DNA follows: TGTGCCAGCAGCTTAGGGCAGGGCGAGAACACTGAAGCTTTCTTT.

This clone was picked up a small number of times. The V gene is TRBV9, the J gene TRBJ2-3; maybe TRBD1 (6 bases). This CDR3 spans 14 amino acids. Germline V CDR1 and CDR2: SGDLS, YYNGEE. V gave up 7 bases and J gave up 0 bases, with 12 bases separating them. CDR3 region: CASGRGRSTDTQYF. The CDR3, as DNA: TGTGCCAGCGGCAGGGGACGCAGCACAGATACGCAGTATTTT.

The gene calls are TRBV4-3 and TRBJ1-3, with TRBD1 as a possible D gene (6 bases). The V end lost 1 base, the J end lost 2 bases, and 12 bases lay between the germline ends. CDR1 LGHNA and CDR2 YSLEER come from the germline V gene. This CDR3 spans 16 amino acids. Here the CDR3 reads CASSQGAAGAGNTIYF. DNA of the CDR3: TGCGCCAGCAGCCAAGGAGCGGCAGGGGCTGGAAACACCATATATTTT.

The rearrangement links TRBV7-2 to TRBJ2-3; TRBD1 matches at 8 bases. Trimming took 5 bases from V and 7 from J; bases not matched to a gene: 8. In germline, CDR1 is SGHTA, CDR2 FQGNSA. The CDR3 sequence is 14 residues long. CDR3 sequence (DNA): TGTGCCAGCAGCGCCCAGGGGGCGACCAATACGCAGTATTTT. This encodes CASSAQGATNTQYF.

V gene TRBV14 combines with J gene TRBJ2-7; perhaps TRBD1 as D (5 bases). The CDR3 extends over 13 amino acids. CDR1 and CDR2 from the germline V gene are SGHDN and FVKESK. Trimming took off 2 bases at V and 2 bases at J, with 7 bases between the two ends. CDR3 residues: CASSQWGPYEQYF. The CDR3 nucleotides read TGTGCCAGCAGCCAATGGGGCCCCTACGAGCAGTACTTC.

V gene TRBV21-1 combines with J gene TRBJ1-5; TRBD1, as called in the table, went unchecked against the DNA. TRBV21-1 is assigned pseudogene status. The CDR3 runs 19 residues. The CDR3 here is CASSKDGQGPGFGDQPQHF. The CDR3 DNA sequence: TGTGCCAGCAGCAAAGACGGACAGGGGCCGGGTTTCGGCGATCAGCCCCAGCATTTT.